This TCR beta chain was identified in a study of tissue T cells after allogeneic stem cell transplantation. CDR1 LGHNA and CDR2 YSYQKL come from the germline V gene. Trimming pared 0 bases from V and 0 bases from J, leaving 8 bases between. This CDR3 spans 16 amino acids. This sample's time point: mouse harvest day 14 after allogeneic transplant. Mouse grafts combined 10^7 T-cell-depleted bone marrow cells with 10^6 splenic CD5+ T cells. Tissues came from B6→BALB/c major-mismatch GVHD mice at day 7 or 14. Only in-frame clones appear in the TCRdb table, and some are missing; sequencing was by immunoSEQ multiplex PCR. The table shows approximately 7,900 clones, with roughly 32% occurring only once. In this sample, this clone is medium-sized. Gene names are the mouse ones. From the germline J gene comes the end of the CDR3, since the read stops 1 residue before it.

The sample comprised skin. The clonotype was recovered from a female BALB/c mouse given C57BL/6 T cells with graft-versus-host disease after an allogeneic hematopoietic cell transplant. The rearrangement joins TRBV2 to TRBJ2-2, with a tentative D call TRBD2 (5 bases). Partial CDR3 DNA: TGTGCCAGCAGCCAAGAAGGCTGGGCAAACACCGGGCAGCTCTAC. Translated: CASSQEGWANTGQLY. The CDR3 reads in full as CASSQEGWANTGQLYF.